A few counts support the clone carrying this T cell receptor (beta chain). The record originates from a study of patients and donors after allogeneic stem cell transplantation. TCRdb passed the RT-PCR reads through MiXCR, listing each CDR3 protein once. This table has approximately 200,000 distinct CDR3 sequences, 35% to 45% appearing once. Deletions cut 4 bases from V and 8 bases from J, with 16 bases between. The length of the CDR3 is 14 residues. Germline loops: CDR1 MGHDK, CDR2 SYGVNS. Sequenced input: blood, either unsorted or a sorted T cell fraction (not recorded which). The chain is built from TRBV25-1 and TRBJ2-3; D perhaps matches TRBD1 (6 bases). The receptor comes from a human donor who was either an allogeneic HSCT recipient or a stem cell or donor lymphocyte infusion donor (not recorded which). It is not recorded whose cells these are; they may come from a transplant donor. The DNA for the CDR3 is TGTGCCAGCAGTGGGCGACAGCGAGGGGGTACGCAGTATTTT. This encodes CASSGRQRGGTQYF.